This T cell receptor beta chain was recovered during a study of Ad26.COV2.S vaccination and SARS-CoV-2 variants. Profiling relied on immunoSEQ multiplex PCR, and the TCRdb table lists in-frame clones only, not all of them. There are about 400,000 clones in the sample; roughly four fifths occur only once, and around 7% lies in the top ten. Sample treatment: roughly 20 received Ad26.COV2.S at low or high dose, single or two shots; five or six received placebo; per-sample allocation not given. Repertoires come from day 63 after the first vaccine or placebo injection. Material: peripheral blood, obtained in a trial of Ad26.COV2.S vaccine versus placebo. The receptor's source is a person aged 18-65 years who received the Ad26.COV2.S COVID-19 vaccine or a placebo.

The CDR3 reads CASSAWDRGFGTEAFF. The CDR3 nucleotides read TGTGCCAGCAGCGCTTGGGACAGGGGATTCGGCACTGAAGCTTTCTTT. The chain recombines TRBV9 with TRBJ1-1, with TRBD1 matching 10 bases. This CDR3 spans 16 amino acids. The V and J ends lost 3 bases and 4 bases, in that order; junction bases with no gene match: 9. The V gene's germline CDR1 is SGDLS and CDR2 YYNGEE.